The present TCR beta chain was sequenced within a study of cytomegalovirus exposure and HLA in healthy donors. General study results and limits: V- and J-gene trimming in TCR beta was tied to a missense DCLRE1C variant by an analysis performed later. For most TCR beta V segments, an earlier analysis put the productive rate at about 90% or about 30% of the time.

Worth noting for this clone: Its matching antigen is unknown.

PCR primers comprised 60 Vbeta and 13 Jbeta primers. Using immunoSEQ multiplex PCR, the repertoire was profiled, and TCRdb retains in-frame clones only, with some absent. The top ten clones hold 3% of a sample with about 120,000 clones, 9% to 10% of them seen once. The CDR3 has 15 residues. Germline loops: CDR1 LGHNT, CDR2 FRNRAP. Trimming took 1 base from V and 7 from J; bases not matched to a gene: 7. The clonotype was recovered from a man under 40 in good health and CMV-seronegative. The sequenced sample consisted of PBMCs. The chain recombines TRBV12-5 with TRBJ2-1, with 7 positions matching TRBD1. The chain's CDR3 is CASGLAGTANNEQFF. CDR3 DNA sequence: TGTGCTAGTGGTTTGGCCGGGACAGCTAATAATGAGCAGTTCTTC.